The T cell receptor (beta chain) described here comes from a study of response to subunit inactivated influenza vaccine. Points on this clonotype: Antigen unknown.

TCRdb processed the RT-PCR reads anew with MiXCR; each CDR3 protein has one entry. The data hold about 170,000 distinct CDR3 sequences, with around 10% observed a single time. General study points: Each seasonal flu vaccination may recruit only limited new T cells, authors suggested.

The sequenced sample was CD8+ T cells sorted from PBMCs, obtained roughly 24 months after vaccination. The receptor was isolated from a man between 50 and 69 years old who received an inactivated influenza vaccine.

CDR3 amino acids: CASSLEAGPIAKNIQYF. As DNA, the CDR3 is TGTGCCAGCAGCTTGGAGGCGGGTCCCATAGCCAAAAACATTCAGTACTTC. The genes are TRBV5-8 and TRBJ2-4, with TRBD2 as a possible D gene (5 bases). CDR3 length equals 17 residues. Germline V gives CDR1 SGHTS, CDR2 YDEGEE. Trimming stripped 0 bases from V and 0 bases from J, with 13 bases between.